This entry concerns a single TCR beta chain. The germline V gene has CDR1 SGHNT and CDR2 YYREEE (reference sequence). The CDR3 loop spans 16 amino acids. J gave up 0 bases and V 6 bases, and 8 bases lay outside the gene matches. This sample is part of a study of blood T cell repertoires in COVID-19. The wider study: Acute-phase and convalescent COVID-19 samples originated in the United States, Italy and Spain. The analysed material was cDNA or gDNA that came from T cells, B-cell-depleted T cells, or PBMCs.

This table comes from immunoSEQ multiplex PCR, and its TCRdb copy is limited to in-frame clones, with some not included. The table lists tens of thousands of clones, about 79% of them singletons. This receptor was taken from an older woman with acute or convalescent COVID-19. V and J are TRBV5-4 and TRBJ2-2, with 7 bases identical to TRBD1. Sample: peripheral blood. In nucleotides, the CDR3 is TGTGCCAGCACCACAACAACAGGGGCGAACACCGGGGAGCTGTTTTTT. It translates to CASTTTTGANTGELFF.